These 30 T cell receptor beta chains originate from one sample sequenced in a study of T-cell reconstitution after alpha-beta-depleted transplantation in children. Construction of the TCRbeta library involved unique molecular identifiers. TCRdb redid the calling of the PCR reads with MiXCR, one entry per CDR3 protein. The top ten hold approximately 18% of the sample, which has some 150,000 distinct CDR3 sequences, 8.5% to 10% seen once. The material was PBMCs, mostly from graft donor cells, obtained 180 days after TCRalphabeta/CD19-depleted stem cell transplant. The source of these receptors is a female patient between 2 and 10 years old who had a stem cell transplant for congenital amegakaryocytic thrombocytopenia, so the T cells may come from the graft donor.

The sample holds many counts of this clonotype. This chain uses TRBV20-1 with TRBJ2-2; D assignment may be TRBD1 or TRBD2 (6 bases each). V gave up 7 bases and J gave up 5 bases, with 20 bases separating them. The CDR3 is made up of 15 amino acids. Germline assignment: CDR1 DFQATT and CDR2 SNEGSKA (reference sequence). The CDR3 is CSGQRERGSTGELFF. The DNA for the CDR3 is TGCAGTGGCCAACGGGAGAGGGGGTCTACCGGGGAGCTGTTTTTT.

Only a few counts were recorded for this clonotype. The chain has TRBV27 and TRBJ2-3; D unclear. The V gene lost 5 bases and the J gene lost 2 bases, with 26 bases spanning the gap. Germline V gene lookup returns CDR1 MNHEY and CDR2 SMNVEV (reference sequence). The CDR3 runs 19 residues. The CDR3: CASSLISIGSEHLTDTQYF. The CDR3 DNA reads TGTGCCAGCAGTCTAATCAGCATAGGTTCAGAACACCTCACAGATACGCAGTATTTT.

The chain employs TRBV7-7 and TRBJ2-2, with 9 nucleotides matching TRBD2. V lost 5 bases and J lost 4; bases outside the gene matches: 8. The length of the CDR3 is 16 residues. Germline CDR1 SSHAT, CDR2 FNYEAQ (reference sequence). The CDR3 bases are TGTGCCAGCAGCAGTAGCGGGAGCCTTATCACCGGGGAGCTGTTTTTT. Translated: CASSSSGSLITGELFF.

This clonotype was seen only a few times. The V gene is TRBV19, the J gene TRBJ1-6, with D unclear. Germline CDR1 reads LNHDA; CDR2 reads SQIVND (reference sequence). Trimming took off 1 base at V and 8 bases at J, with 12 bases between the two ends. This CDR3 comprises 15 residues. CDR3 loop: CASSIVAEEDSPLHF. CDR3 sequence (DNA): TGTGCCAGTAGTATAGTGGCCGAAGAGGATTCACCCCTCCACTTT. Supplemented by reference TRBV19 and TRBJ1-6, the full variable domain reads DGGITQSPKYLFRKEGQNVTLSCEQNLNHDAMYWYRQDPGQGLRLIYYSQIVNDFQKGDIAEGYSVSREKKESFPLTVTSAQKNPTAFYLCASSIVAEEDSPLHFGNGTRLTVT.

This rearrangement joins TRBV2 to TRBJ2-1; 10 positions match TRBD2. Germline CDR1 reads SNHLY; CDR2 reads FYNNEI. The CDR3 contains 13 residues. V lost 11 bases, J lost 2 bases, and 3 bases stayed unmatched. In nucleotides, the CDR3 is TGTGCCGGACTAGCGGTGACCTACAATGAGCAGTTCTTC. Translated: CAGLAVTYNEQFF.

The chain uses TRBV6-2 or TRBV6-3 and TRBJ2-3; D uncertain. This CDR3 has 13 residues. With 5 bases removed from V and 6 bases from J, the gap between germline ends came to 12 bases. CDR1 MNHEY and CDR2 SVGEGT come from the germline V gene. This CDR3 reads CASSPQEADTQYF. The CDR3 nucleotides read TGTGCCAGCAGTCCACAAGAAGCGGATACGCAGTATTTT.

The chain combines TRBV28 with TRBJ1-4; no definite D call. Germline-derived CDR1 and CDR2 are MDHEN and SYDVKM. The CDR3 totals 12 residues. Trimming shortened V by 6 bases and J by 8 bases, and 10 bases separated the two germline ends. The CDR3 spells CASRNTWEKLFF. The DNA for the CDR3 is TGTGCCAGCAGAAATACGTGGGAAAAACTGTTTTTT.

This clonotype appeared a few times. The genes are TRBV11-1 and TRBJ2-1, with 9 bases aligning to TRBD2. Germline V gives CDR1 SGHAT, CDR2 FQDESV (reference sequence). There are 19 residues in the CDR3. The trim removed 2 bases at V and 7 bases at J, leaving 18 bases unmatched. The CDR3 DNA sequence: TGTGCCAGCAGCTTAAAATTCGGGGGGGCGCTTACTAGCGGGAATGAGCAGTTCTTC. This encodes CASSLKFGGALTSGNEQFF.

This clonotype was recorded a few times. The chain has TRBV4-3 and TRBJ2-7; the D gene is possibly TRBD2 (5 bases). V dropped 0 bases and J dropped 3 bases, with 18 bases sitting between them. The germline CDR1 and CDR2 sequences are LGHNA and YSLEER. This CDR3 is built from 17 residues. The CDR3 sequence: CASSQDFGIYIFYEQYF. The CDR3 DNA sequence: TGCGCCAGCAGCCAAGATTTCGGGATCTATATATTCTACGAGCAGTACTTC.

About this clonotype: This may arise from a read error, as a much more abundant clone is one base away. The rearrangement uses TRBV10-3 and TRBJ2-2; unclear D gene. The V gene lost 11 bases and the J gene lost 4 bases, with 11 bases spanning the gap. The CDR3 runs 12 residues. Germline lookup yields CDR1 ENHRY and CDR2 SYGVKD. The CDR3 bases are TGTGCCCTCCTCACGAGCACCGGGGAGCTGTTTTTT. Residues: CALLTSTGELFF.

This rearrangement joins TRBV28 to TRBJ2-2, with TRBD2 as a possible D gene (6 bases). Trimming removed 2 bases from V and 0 bases from J, with 7 bases in between. Germline V gene data show CDR1 as MDHEN and CDR2 as SYDVKM. The CDR3 length is 15 residues. The chain's CDR3 is CASSLGGTNTGELFF. DNA of the CDR3: TGTGCCAGCAGTTTAGGGGGGACGAACACCGGGGAGCTGTTTTTT. Full variable domain (missing parts from reference TRBV28 and TRBJ2-2): DVKVTQSSRYLVKRTGEKVFLECVQDMDHENMFWYRQDPGLGLRLIYFSYDVKMKEKGDIPEGYSVSREKKERFSLILESASTNQTSMYLCASSLGGTNTGELFFGEGSRLTVL.

The sample holds many counts of this clonotype. The chain recombines TRBV20-1 with TRBJ2-3, with D unclear. V was shortened by 3 bases and J by 2 bases, with 21 bases between the two germline ends. The CDR3 has 17 amino acids. The germline V gene encodes CDR1 DFQATT and CDR2 SNEGSKA (reference sequence). The DNA for the CDR3 is TGCAGTGCTAGTCGTGCTAAGGGCCTTAGGGTCACAGATACGCAGTATTTT. Translation gives CSASRAKGLRVTDTQYF.

This clonotype was counted many times. V usage is TRBV28 and J usage is TRBJ2-7; 11 nucleotides align to TRBD2. Per germline, CDR1 MDHEN and CDR2 SYDVKM. V lost 1 base and J lost 6; bases outside the gene matches: 8. CDR3 length: 16 amino acids. The CDR3 spells CASSLFLLAGAGEQYF. In DNA form, the CDR3 reads TGTGCCAGCAGTTTATTCTTACTAGCGGGAGCCGGCGAGCAGTACTTC. The full variable domain, completed using reference TRBV28 and TRBJ2-7, is DVKVTQSSRYLVKRTGEKVFLECVQDMDHENMFWYRQDPGLGLRLIYFSYDVKMKEKGDIPEGYSVSREKKERFSLILESASTNQTSMYLCASSLFLLAGAGEQYFGPGTRLTVT.

This clonotype was detected ten times or more. V is TRBV29-1 and J is TRBJ1-1; tentative D call: TRBD1 (5 bases). This CDR3 has 14 residues. From germline, CDR1 is SQVTM and CDR2 ANQGSEA. V dropped 7 bases and J dropped 0 bases, with 15 bases sitting between them. As DNA, the CDR3 is TGCAGCGGGAAGACGACAGCCATGAACACTGAAGCTTTCTTT. This translates into CSGKTTAMNTEAFF.

This clonotype has ten or more counts. J is TRBJ2-7 and V is TRBV29-1, with TRBD1 matching over 8 bases. Germline assignment: CDR1 SQVTM and CDR2 ANQGSEA. The CDR3 extends over 13 amino acids. V lost 6 bases to trimming and J lost 0 bases; unmatched junction nucleotides: 4. CDR3 sequence: CSVLQGVSYEQYF. CDR3 coding DNA: TGCAGCGTGTTACAGGGGGTCTCCTACGAGCAGTACTTC.

Regarding this clonotype: A much larger clone differs from this one at a single base, so this may be a read error. This chain connects TRBV10-3 to TRBJ2-7, with TRBD1 matching 9 bases. The CDR3 runs 15 residues. Germline loops: CDR1 ENHRY, CDR2 SYGVKD. V gave up 10 bases and J gave up 6 bases; unmatched junction bases: 16. The CDR3 nucleotides are TGTGCCACCCAAGTACAGGGGGCTTCAGAAGGCGAGCAGTACTTC. Protein: CATQVQGASEGEQYF.

This clonotype was observed at least ten times. CDR3 loop: CSARGGTGSYEQYF. In nucleotides, the CDR3 is TGCAGTGCTAGAGGCGGGACAGGATCCTACGAGCAGTACTTC. This chain connects TRBV20-1 to TRBJ2-7, with 8 nucleotides matching TRBD1. CDR3 length: 14 residues. The ends lost 1 base at V and 1 base at J; junction bases unmatched: 3. Germline V lookup: CDR1 DFQATT, CDR2 SNEGSKA (reference sequence).

This clonotype was counted at least ten times. The chain joins TRBV6-5 to TRBJ2-2; D is undetermined. This CDR3 contains 15 residues. V was clipped by 5 bases and J by 0 bases, with 10 bases between them. CDR1 MNHEY and CDR2 SVGAGI come from the germline V gene. The CDR3 coding sequence is TGTGCCAGCAGTCCCGGGTTTCCGAACACCGGGGAGCTGTTTTTT. Protein: CASSPGFPNTGELFF.

This clonotype was counted a few times. V gene TRBV5-6 combines with J gene TRBJ2-7; no clear D. The CDR3 has 12 amino acids. Trimming removed 2 bases from V and 1 base from J, with 4 bases in between. Germline CDR1 is SGHDT and CDR2 is YYEEEE. This CDR3 is CASSFKSYEQYF. The CDR3 coding sequence is TGTGCCAGCAGCTTTAAGTCCTACGAGCAGTACTTC.

There are many counts of this clonotype. V usage is TRBV20-1 and J usage is TRBJ2-7; weak D call: TRBD2 (6 bases). CDR3 length: 15 residues. Trimming took 0 bases from V and 4 from J, leaving 16 bases between them. Germline CDR1 reads DFQATT; CDR2 reads SNEGSKA (reference sequence). CDR3 residues: CSARDMDGTWYEQYF. CDR3 coding DNA: TGCAGTGCTAGAGATATGGACGGGACTTGGTACGAGCAGTACTTC.

This clonotype was observed a few times. The CDR3 loop is CSAQQRNRGRYEQYF. Written as DNA, the CDR3 is TGCAGTGCTCAACAAAGAAACAGGGGGCGATACGAGCAGTACTTC. J is TRBJ2-7 and V is TRBV20-1; 9 positions match TRBD1. J was trimmed by 4 bases and V by 5 bases; bases with no gene match: 12. Germline values: CDR1 DFQATT, CDR2 SNEGSKA (reference sequence). The CDR3 extends over 15 amino acids.

In this sample, this clonotype turned up many times. The rearrangement links TRBV27 to TRBJ2-5; D not certain. The CDR3 is 15 residues long. The germline V gene has CDR1 MNHEY and CDR2 SMNVEV (reference sequence). V lost 5 bases and J 4 bases, leaving 17 bases between the germline ends. This CDR3 reads CASSNPEPLRETQYF. The CDR3 nucleotides are TGTGCCAGCAGTAACCCCGAGCCCCTCCGAGAGACCCAGTACTTC.

This clonotype was recorded many times. The V gene is TRBV20-1, the J gene TRBJ2-7, with 11 bases matching TRBD2. Unmatched junction bases numbered 6, after V lost 1 base and J lost 4 bases. Per germline, CDR1 DFQATT and CDR2 SNEGSKA (reference sequence). The CDR3 extends over 15 amino acids. The CDR3 loop is CSARGLAGPPYEQYF. CDR3 coding DNA: TGCAGTGCTAGAGGACTAGCGGGACCCCCTTACGAGCAGTACTTC.

This clonotype was counted at least ten times. V and J are TRBV20-1 and TRBJ2-2; 7 nucleotides match TRBD2. V lost 3 bases and J lost 6; bases outside the gene matches: 4. Germline V gene lookup returns CDR1 DFQATT and CDR2 SNEGSKA (reference sequence). This CDR3 has 13 amino acids. This CDR3 reads CSARGDYPGELFF. In DNA form, the CDR3 reads TGCAGTGCTAGGGGGGACTACCCCGGGGAGCTGTTTTTT.

The rearrangement uses TRBV28 and TRBJ2-7; 8 bases fit TRBD1. CDR3 length: 16 residues. Trimming removed 5 bases from V and 3 bases from J; junction bases left unmatched: 12. Germline-derived CDR1 and CDR2 are MDHEN and SYDVKM. The CDR3: CASSNYTGQGGYEQYF. The CDR3 DNA follows: TGTGCCAGCAGTAACTATACTGGACAGGGTGGCTACGAGCAGTACTTC. The variable domain in full, completed from reference TRBV28 and TRBJ2-7, reads DVKVTQSSRYLVKRTGEKVFLECVQDMDHENMFWYRQDPGLGLRLIYFSYDVKMKEKGDIPEGYSVSREKKERFSLILESASTNQTSMYLCASSNYTGQGGYEQYFGPGTRLTVT.

This clonotype was seen a few times. The V call is TRBV12-3 or TRBV12-4, the J call TRBJ2-1; the match to TRBD2 covers 11 bases. The CDR3 runs to 17 residues. With V trimmed by 5 bases and J by 2 bases, 8 bases remained unmatched. Here the CDR3 reads CASSPRLAGTTYNEQFF. In nucleotides, the CDR3 is TGTGCCAGCAGTCCACGACTAGCGGGGACCACCTACAATGAGCAGTTCTTC.

This clonotype was picked up a small number of times. The chain employs TRBV5-1 and TRBJ2-7; D perhaps matches TRBD1 (6 bases). In germline, CDR1 is SGHRS, CDR2 YFSETQ. Trimming took off 4 bases at V and 3 bases at J, with 17 bases between the two ends. CDR3 length equals 15 residues. CDR3 coding DNA: TGCGCCAGCAGCCCCCCTCGAGCAGGGGACTACGAGCAGTACTTC. It translates to CASSPPRAGDYEQYF.

This clonotype was seen many times. The J gene is TRBJ1-6, the V gene TRBV10-3; 8 nucleotides line up with TRBD1. CDR1 and CDR2 from the germline V gene are ENHRY and SYGVKD. The CDR3 extends over 14 amino acids. J was trimmed by 8 bases and V by 2 bases; bases with no gene match: 2. The CDR3 bases are TGTGCCATCAGTGAGGGACAGGGTGATTCACCCCTCCACTTT. Its translation is CAISEGQGDSPLHF.

This clonotype was detected ten times or more. The rearrangement links TRBV12-3 or TRBV12-4 to TRBJ2-3; 9 nucleotides agree with TRBD2. With V trimmed by 0 bases and J by 4 bases, 5 bases remained unmatched. The CDR3 spans 16 residues. The CDR3 region is CASSLAQAGGADTQYF. The DNA for the CDR3 is TGTGCCAGCAGTTTAGCGCAAGCGGGAGGCGCAGATACGCAGTATTTT.

The genes are TRBV28 and TRBJ1-4, with 10 bases that match TRBD1. After removal of 3 bases from V and 8 bases from J, the junction contained 3 bases not matched to a gene. CDR1 is MDHEN and CDR2 is SYDVKM in the germline V gene. CDR3 length equals 14 residues. This CDR3 reads CASSFRDRGEKLFF. In nucleotides, the CDR3 is TGTGCCAGCAGTTTCAGGGACAGGGGAGAAAAACTGTTTTTT.